What follows are 23 T cell receptor beta chains derived from one specimen sequenced in a study of cytomegalovirus exposure and HLA in healthy donors. PCR was performed using 60 Vbeta and 13 Jbeta primers. The table came from immunoSEQ multiplex PCR; TCRdb's copy has only in-frame clones and leaves some out. The data show approximately 170,000 clones, about 80% seen once. The sequenced sample was PBMCs. The receptors come from a man aged 40-49 years in good health and CMV-seronegative.

This clone was seen more than once but under ten times. CDR3 nucleotides: TGTGCCAGTAGTATAGGGGGCCAGAACTCCTACAATGAGCAGTTCTTC. This encodes CASSIGGQNSYNEQFF. The chain combines TRBV19 with TRBJ2-1; tentatively, D is TRBD1 (5 bases). Germline V CDR1 and CDR2: LNHDA, SQIVND (reference sequence). There are 16 residues in the CDR3. V lost 1 base to trimming and J lost 0 bases, with 10 bases between them.

This clone has a single count. The chain couples TRBV29-1 to TRBJ2-1; tentative D call: TRBD1 (5 bases). CDR1 is SQVTM, CDR2 ANQGSEA, per germline. This CDR3 is 12 amino acids long. Trimming took off 6 bases at V and 12 bases at J, with 18 bases between the two ends. CDR3 sequence (DNA): TGCAGCGTCCCCGAGTTGGGGCGTGGGCAGTTCTTC. As protein: CSVPELGRGQFF.

This clone was found once. This sequence joins TRBV23-1 and TRBJ2-5; 7 bases match TRBD1. TRBV23-1 qualifies as an ORF whose function is uncertain. Losses at the gene ends were 5 bases for V and 5 bases for J; bases not matched to a gene: 8. CDR3 length equals 14 residues. The CDR3 sequence: CASSLRTGWETQYF. The CDR3 DNA is TGCGCCAGCAGTTTGCGGACAGGATGGGAGACCCAGTACTTC.

The chain combines TRBV4-1 with TRBJ1-1; D is unresolved. The CDR3 is 14 residues long. Germline assignment: CDR1 MGHRA and CDR2 YSYEKL. Trimming removed 0 bases from V and 1 base from J, with 6 bases in between. Here the CDR3 reads CASSQEGGNTEAFF. CDR3 nucleotide sequence: TGCGCCAGCAGCCAAGAAGGCGGGAACACTGAAGCTTTCTTT.

This clone was found a few times. The chain joins TRBV7-2 to TRBJ1-1; no clear D. Germline V gives CDR1 SGHTA, CDR2 FQGNSA. CDR3 length equals 13 residues. V dropped 3 bases and J dropped 9 bases, with 14 bases sitting between them. The CDR3 DNA follows: TGTGCCAGCAGCTTGTGGCAGGAACCAAAAGCTTTCTTT. This sequence encodes CASSLWQEPKAFF.

This clone was found a few times. The chain recombines TRBV30 with TRBJ1-2; no reliable D call. The V end lost 1 base, the J end lost 2 bases, and 5 bases lay between the germline ends. The CDR3 length is 12 residues. Germline assignment: CDR1 GTSNPN and CDR2 SVGIG (reference sequence). The CDR3 sequence: CAWSEQNYGYTF. In DNA, the CDR3 is TGTGCCTGGAGTGAACAGAACTATGGCTACACCTTC.

The J gene is TRBJ2-3, the V gene TRBV5-1; D is ambiguous. V lost 6 bases to trimming and J lost 1 base, with 9 bases between them. CDR3 size: 13 residues. The germline V gene has CDR1 SGHRS and CDR2 YFSETQ. The DNA for the CDR3 is TGCGCCAGCACCCCGCAGGGCACAGATACGCAGTATTTT. This encodes CASTPQGTDTQYF.

This rearrangement joins TRBV2 to TRBJ1-5; the match to TRBD1 covers 8 bases. This CDR3 region has 15 residues. Germline V gene data show CDR1 as SNHLY and CDR2 as FYNNEI. Trimming cost V 0 bases and J 6 bases; bases outside gene matches: 4. This CDR3 is CASSEAWTGSQPQHF. Here the CDR3 DNA reads TGTGCCAGCAGTGAAGCGTGGACAGGGAGTCAGCCCCAGCATTTT.

The V gene is TRBV7-2, the J gene TRBJ2-1, with D perhaps TRBD2 (5 bases). The CDR3 runs 15 residues. V lost 4 bases to trimming and J lost 4 bases, with 14 bases between them. CDR1 and CDR2 (germline): SGHTA, FQGNSA. The CDR3 bases are TGTGCCAGCAGCTCCCCCGGACTTAGATACAATGAGCAGTTCTTC. Translation gives CASSSPGLRYNEQFF. The full variable domain, its missing parts supplied by reference TRBV7-2 and TRBJ2-1, is GAGVSQSPSNKVTEKGKDVELRCDPISGHTALYWYRQSLGQGLEFLIYFQGNSAPDKSGLPSDRFSAERTGGSVSTLTIQRTQQEDSAVYLCASSSPGLRYNEQFFGPGTRLTVL.

V is TRBV5-1 and J is TRBJ2-3; weak D call: TRBD1 (7 bases). Germline V gene lookup returns CDR1 SGHRS and CDR2 YFSETQ. Between the trimmed V and J ends, which lost 7 bases and 4 bases, there was a span of 16 bases. This CDR3 comprises 14 residues. CDR3: CASGGDSAADTQYF. CDR3 nucleotides: TGCGCCAGCGGAGGGGACAGTGCGGCAGATACGCAGTATTTT. The full variable domain, its missing parts supplied by reference TRBV5-1 and TRBJ2-3, is KAGVTQTPRYLIKTRGQQVTLSCSPISGHRSVSWYQQTPGQGLQFLFEYFSETQRNKGNFPGRFSGRQFSNSRSEMNVSTLELGDSALYLCASGGDSAADTQYFGPGTRLTVL.

V is TRBV14 and J is TRBJ1-5, with no clear D. Trimming removed 0 bases at V and 4 bases at J, with 22 bases between. CDR1 is SGHDN and CDR2 is FVKESK in the germline V gene. CDR3 length equals 19 residues. DNA of the CDR3: TGTGCCAGCAGCCAAGAATCCACTGTCGAAAACAGCCGAAATCAGCCCCAGCATTTT. Its translation: CASSQESTVENSRNQPQHF.

This clone turned up a few times. The CDR3 region has the DNA TGTGCCAGCGTGGACACTAGCAATCAGCCCCAGCATTTT. Translation gives CASVDTSNQPQHF. The chain is built from TRBV6-1 and TRBJ1-5, with TRBD1 as a possible D gene (5 bases). Trimming removed 8 bases at V and 0 bases at J, with 8 bases between. The germline V gene encodes CDR1 MNHNS and CDR2 SASEGT. The CDR3 is 13 amino acids.

The chain employs TRBV30 and TRBJ2-7; TRBD2 matches 12 bases. CDR3 length: 15 amino acids. V lost 1 base to trimming and J lost 2 bases; unmatched junction nucleotides: 3. Germline V gives CDR1 GTSNPN, CDR2 SVGIG (reference sequence). The CDR3 bases are TGTGCCTGGAGTGGACTAGCGGGAGACCCCTACGAGCAGTACTTC. Its translation is CAWSGLAGDPYEQYF.

V and J are TRBV7-9 and TRBJ1-2; D is uncertain. CDR1 is SEHNR, CDR2 FQNEAQ, per germline (reference sequence). CDR3 length: 13 amino acids. V was cut by 0 bases and J by 5 bases, with 7 bases left in between. The CDR3: CASSLAGLYGYTF. The CDR3 bases are TGTGCCAGCAGCTTAGCCGGACTTTATGGCTACACCTTC.

The gene calls are TRBV19 and TRBJ1-2; D remains unclear. This CDR3 is built from 12 residues. V gave up 11 bases and J gave up 2 bases, with 12 bases separating them. The germline CDR1 and CDR2 sequences are LNHDA and SQIVND (reference sequence). CDR3 in DNA: TGTGCCGCCGGGAAAGGGAACTATGGCTACACCTTC. It specifies CAAGKGNYGYTF.

In its sample, this clone was seen a few times. The chain links TRBV9 to TRBJ1-2; 7 nucleotides line up with TRBD1. V lost 0 bases and J lost 8; bases outside the gene matches: 10. The CDR3 loop spans 15 amino acids. In germline, CDR1 is SGDLS, CDR2 YYNGEE. The CDR3: CASSVGSGQENGYTF. CDR3 DNA sequence: TGTGCCAGCAGCGTAGGGTCCGGACAGGAGAACGGCTACACCTTC.

The J gene is TRBJ2-2, the V gene TRBV4-1, with a tentative D call TRBD2 (5 bases). This CDR3 comprises 16 residues. The ends were cut back, 0 bases at V and 4 bases at J, with 12 bases in the middle. CDR1 is MGHRA, CDR2 YSYEKL, per germline. For the CDR3, the DNA is TGCGCCAGCAGCCAAGATCTTAGGACTGGCACCGGGGAGCTGTTTTTT. Its translation is CASSQDLRTGTGELFF.

CDR3 in DNA: TGTGCCATCAGTGCCGGTACAGGGGCAAGTGTCTACGAGCAGTACGTC. Protein sequence: CAISAGTGASVYEQYV. The J gene is TRBJ2-7, the V gene TRBV10-3; TRBD1 matches 7 bases. The CDR3 loop spans 16 amino acids. V dropped 4 bases and J dropped 3; count of bases not matched to a gene: 12. The V gene's germline CDR1 is ENHRY and CDR2 SYGVKD.

V and J are TRBV10-3 and TRBJ1-1; no clear D gene. Trimming shortened V by 7 bases and J by 1 base, and 13 bases separated the two germline ends. There are 14 residues in the CDR3. Looked up from germline, CDR1 is ENHRY and CDR2 is SYGVKD. The CDR3 DNA sequence: TGTGCCATCACCGTTACACAGAAGAACACTGAAGCTTTCTTT. Translation: CAITVTQKNTEAFF.

This clone was counted once. The chain employs TRBV19 and TRBJ1-4; unclear D gene. CDR1 is LNHDA and CDR2 is SQIVND in the germline V gene (reference sequence). With 6 bases removed from V and 7 bases from J, the gap between germline ends came to 9 bases. The CDR3 has 12 amino acids. The CDR3 spells CASRGDFEKLFF. CDR3 in DNA: TGTGCCAGTAGGGGCGATTTTGAAAAACTGTTTTTT.

Written as DNA, the CDR3 is TGCAGTGCTGAGCGGCGGGATGAGCAGTTCTTC. Residues: CSAERRDEQFF. V usage is TRBV20-1 and J usage is TRBJ2-1; weak D call: TRBD2 (5 bases). The CDR3 has 11 amino acids. Germline V gene lookup returns CDR1 DFQATT and CDR2 SNEGSKA (reference sequence). The V end lost 5 bases, the J end lost 8 bases, and 10 bases lay between the germline ends.

This chain joins TRBV5-1 and TRBJ2-2; D remains unclear. V was shortened by 1 base and J by 1 base, with 8 bases between the two germline ends. CDR1 SGHRS and CDR2 YFSETQ come from the germline V gene. There are 15 residues in the CDR3. The CDR3 spells CASSLNPGNTGELFF. The CDR3 nucleotides read TGCGCCAGCAGCTTGAACCCGGGGAACACCGGGGAGCTGTTTTTT.

This clone showed up just once. The chain joins TRBV28 to TRBJ2-3, with TRBD2 matching 11 bases. J gave up 2 bases and V 8 bases, and 12 bases lay outside the gene matches. Germline assignment: CDR1 MDHEN and CDR2 SYDVKM. This CDR3 is built from 17 residues. This chain's CDR3 is CASRSPRTSGYTDTQYF. The CDR3 nucleotides read TGTGCCAGCCGATCACCCCGGACTAGCGGGTACACAGATACGCAGTATTTT.